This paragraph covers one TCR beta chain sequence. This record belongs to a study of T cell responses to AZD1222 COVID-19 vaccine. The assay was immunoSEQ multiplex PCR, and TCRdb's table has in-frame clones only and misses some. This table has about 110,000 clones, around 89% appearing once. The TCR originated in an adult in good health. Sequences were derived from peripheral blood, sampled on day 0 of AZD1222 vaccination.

The DNA of the CDR3 is TGTGCCTGGAGTGCTCCCAATCAGCCCCAGCATTTT. Its protein product is CAWSAPNQPQHF. V usage is TRBV30 and J usage is TRBJ1-5; D not resolved. Trimming left V 1 base short and J 3 bases short, with 4 bases between. This CDR3 is built from 12 residues. CDR1 and CDR2 from the germline V gene are GTSNPN and SVGIG (reference sequence).